The rows below give T cell receptor beta chains drawn from one sample of a study of cytomegalovirus exposure and HLA in healthy donors. This table comes from immunoSEQ multiplex PCR, and its TCRdb copy is limited to in-frame clones, with some not included. The table records 100,000 to 150,000 clones, 74% of them present only once. Sequenced material: PBMCs. Every receptor here comes from a woman between 50 and 59 years old in good health and CMV-seropositive. CDR3s include the opening cysteine and the closing phenylalanine or tryptophan. D genes are given only for firm matches. Rows give clone size only sometimes, using once, few, many, or a class for an expanded clone.

TRBV7-8	once	TRBJ1-1	NA	CASSLDPIPREAFF	TGTGCCAGCAGCTTAGACCCTATCCCCCGTGAAGCTTTCTTT
TRBV4-3	few	TRBJ1-4	NA	CASSPAGGTNEKLFF	TGCGCCAGCAGCCCAGCGGGGGGGACTAATGAAAAACTGTTTTTT
TRBV11-2	NA	TRBJ2-2	NA	CASSLVGGGWRTGELFF	TGTGCCAGCAGCTTAGTAGGGGGGGGTTGGAGAACCGGGGAGCTGTTTTTT
TRBV9	NA	TRBJ2-3	TRBD2	CASSAKAGGLGTQYF	TGTGCCAGCAGCGCCAAAGCGGGGGGGTTGGGGACGCAGTATTTT
TRBV4-2	NA	TRBJ1-2	NA	CASRRDQIQGANYGYTF	TGTGCCAGCCGCCGGGACCAAATACAGGGAGCTAACTATGGCTACACCTTC
TRBV5-1	few	TRBJ2-3	TRBD2	CACREWGGGNTDTQYF	TGCGCCTGCCGTGAATGGGGCGGGGGGAACACAGATACGCAGTATTTT
TRBV5-6	NA	TRBJ1-2	NA	CASSYSTGSAGYTF	TGTGCCAGCAGCTACTCAACAGGGTCGGCTGGCTACACCTTC
TRBV6-6	NA	TRBJ2-5	TRBD1	CASDNTGGRETQYF	TGTGCCAGCGATAATACAGGGGGGCGAGAGACCCAGTACTTC
TRBV2	few	TRBJ1-5	NA	CASSVGAYGQPQHF	TGTGCCAGCAGTGTGGGGGCATATGGTCAGCCCCAGCATTTT
TRBV5-4	NA	TRBJ2-5	NA	CASSPRGQETQYF	TGTGCCAGCAGCCCCCGCGGCCAGGAGACCCAGTACTTC
TRBV5-8	NA	TRBJ2-3	TRBD2	CASSLWGLAGENTQYF	TGTGCCAGCAGCTTGTGGGGACTAGCGGGGGAGAATACGCAGTATTTT
TRBV14	NA	TRBJ2-5	TRBD1	CASSQGTGRETQYF	TGTGCCAGCAGCCAAGGGACAGGGCGGGAGACCCAGTACTTC
TRBV5-4	NA	TRBJ2-5	TRBD2	CASSPSSRGGQETQYF	TGTGCCAGCAGCCCAAGCTCGCGGGGGGGGCAAGAGACCCAGTACTTC
TRBV5-1	NA	TRBJ2-7	NA	CASSLRGGLREQYF	TGCGCCAGCAGCTTACGGGGAGGACTACGGGAGCAGTACTTC
TRBV4-2	NA	TRBJ2-1	TRBD2	CASSPLARGAYNEQFF	TGTGCCAGCAGCCCCCTTGCGCGGGGGGCCTACAATGAGCAGTTCTTC
TRBV2	few	TRBJ2-1	TRBD2	CASRPVTRGTSGSREQFF	TGTGCCAGCAGACCTGTAACTAGGGGAACTAGCGGTAGCAGGGAGCAGTTCTTC
TRBV18	NA	TRBJ1-3	NA	CASSPSTASSSGNTIYF	TGTGCCAGCTCACCTAGTACAGCTTCCTCCTCTGGAAACACCATATATTTT
TRBV29-1	NA	TRBJ2-7	TRBD1	CSAGQGNEQYF	TGCAGCGCGGGACAGGGAAACGAGCAGTACTTC
TRBV19	NA	TRBJ1-2	NA	CASISDRVGRGYTF	TGTGCCAGTATATCCGACAGAGTTGGCCGTGGCTACACCTTC
TRBV7-2	NA	TRBJ2-1	NA	CASSAPMGRISYNEQFF	TGTGCCAGCAGCGCTCCTATGGGGCGTATTTCCTACAATGAGCAGTTCTTC
TRBV4-3	few	TRBJ2-1	TRBD1	CASSQAKGAGEQFF	TGCGCCAGCAGCCAAGCGAAGGGGGCGGGTGAGCAGTTCTTC
TRBV4-2	NA	TRBJ1-1	NA	CASSQVEGGGAFF	TGTGCCAGCAGCCAAGTCGAGGGGGGGGGAGCTTTCTTT
TRBV5-1	few	TRBJ2-7	TRBD1	CASSKDRLVYGQYF	TGCGCCAGCAGCAAGGACAGGCTAGTCTACGGTCAGTACTTC
TRBV5-8	few	TRBJ2-1	NA	CASSLDVDEQFF	TGTGCCAGCAGCTTGGATGTCGATGAGCAGTTCTTC
TRBV6-1	NA	TRBJ1-6	TRBD1	CASTPTGGNSPLHF	TGTGCCAGCACTCCTACAGGGGGTAATTCACCCCTCCACTTT
TRBV5-4	NA	TRBJ1-5	NA	CASSFGGDRPNQPQHF	TGTGCCAGCAGCTTCGGCGGCGACAGACCCAATCAGCCCCAGCATTTT
TRBV5-1	NA	TRBJ2-3	TRBD1	CASSPKSDTGVDTQYF	TGCGCCAGCAGCCCTAAAAGCGATACAGGGGTAGATACGCAGTATTTT
TRBV2	NA	TRBJ2-1	NA	CASSQESGNEQFF	TGTGCCAGCAGTCAGGAAAGTGGTAATGAGCAGTTCTTC
TRBV6-5	NA	TRBJ1-1	TRBD1	CASSRTGGTEAFF	TGTGCCAGCAGTAGGACAGGGGGCACTGAAGCTTTCTTT
TRBV7-2	NA	TRBJ1-2	NA	CASSLMTGPYGYTF	TGTGCCAGCAGCTTGATGACAGGCCCCTATGGCTACACCTTC
TRBV7-2	NA	TRBJ2-6	TRBD2	CASSSGLAVISGANVLTF	TGTGCCAGCAGCTCAGGACTAGCGGTTATCTCTGGGGCCAACGTCCTGACTTTC
TRBV5-5	once	TRBJ1-6	NA	CASSLTGFGSPLHF	TGTGCCAGCAGCTTGACGGGATTTGGTTCACCCCTCCACTTT
TRBV5-4	NA	TRBJ2-3	TRBD1	CASSKDRGPDTQYF	TGTGCCAGCAGCAAGGACAGGGGACCAGATACGCAGTATTTT
TRBV29-1	NA	TRBJ2-1	TRBD1	CSVGQPSSYNEQFF	TGCAGCGTGGGACAGCCAAGCTCCTACAATGAGCAGTTCTTC
TRBV9	NA	TRBJ1-2	NA	CASSQGRVDGYTF	TGTGCCAGCAGCCAGGGGAGGGTAGATGGCTACACCTTC
TRBV29-1	NA	TRBJ2-7	TRBD2	CSVGLAGSSYEQYF	TGCAGCGTTGGACTAGCGGGAAGCTCCTACGAGCAGTACTTC
TRBV5-1	few	TRBJ2-3	TRBD2	CASSLEGLAGGPDTQYF	TGCGCCAGCAGCTTGGAGGGACTAGCGGGGGGGCCAGATACGCAGTATTTT
TRBV11-2	few	TRBJ1-6	TRBD1	CASSLTGGAGSPLHF	TGTGCCAGCAGCTTAACAGGGGGCGCGGGCTCACCCCTCCACTTT
TRBV5-6	NA	TRBJ1-2	NA	CASSLTGLNYGYTF	TGTGCCAGCAGCCTAACAGGGCTGAACTATGGCTACACCTTC
TRBV14	few	TRBJ2-7	NA	CASSQGVLRGGSYEQYF	TGTGCCAGCAGCCAAGGGGTTCTTAGGGGGGGCTCCTACGAGCAGTACTTC
TRBV25-1	NA	TRBJ1-2	TRBD1	CASSDPGTGGTYGYTF	TGTGCCAGCAGTGATCCCGGGACAGGGGGAACCTATGGCTACACCTTC
TRBV5-4	NA	TRBJ2-1	TRBD1	CASSRSGTGRLNEQFF	TGTGCCAGCAGCCGGTCGGGGACAGGGAGATTGAATGAGCAGTTCTTC
TRBV6-5	NA	TRBJ2-5	NA	CASSYSNQETQYF	TGTGCCAGCAGTTACTCTAATCAAGAGACCCAGTACTTC
TRBV5-1	NA	TRBJ1-1	TRBD1	CASSPGPLTGRTEAFF	TGCGCCAGCAGCCCGGGTCCCTTGACAGGGAGGACTGAAGCTTTCTTT
TRBV5-8	NA	TRBJ1-1	NA	CASSLIWGTEAFF	TGTGCCAGCAGCTTGATTTGGGGGACAGAAGCTTTCTTT
TRBV10-1	NA	TRBJ2-5	NA	CASTPTIQEAQYF	TGCGCCAGCACACCGACTATTCAAGAGGCCCAGTACTTC
TRBV10-2	NA	TRBJ2-4	TRBD1	CASSESTGTDIQYF	TGCGCCAGCAGTGAGTCGACGGGGACAGACATTCAGTACTTC
TRBV9	NA	TRBJ2-7	TRBD2	CASSVGGGGAYEQYF	TGTGCCAGCAGCGTAGGAGGCGGGGGGGCTTACGAGCAGTACTTC
TRBV4-2	NA	TRBJ2-7	NA	CASSQSGRGQSYEQYF	TGTGCCAGCAGCCAAAGTGGGCGGGGACAGTCTTACGAGCAGTACTTC
TRBV7-9	few	TRBJ2-3	TRBD2	CASSLASGGADTQYF	TGTGCCAGCAGCTTAGCTAGCGGGGGGGCAGATACGCAGTATTTT
TRBV27	NA	TRBJ2-2	NA	CASSLFSQFSGELFF	TGTGCCAGCAGTTTGTTTAGCCAGTTCTCCGGGGAGCTGTTTTTT
TRBV10-1	NA	TRBJ2-7	NA	CASSESIAVSYEQYF	TGCGCCAGCAGTGAGTCGATCGCAGTCTCCTACGAGCAGTACTTC
TRBV15	NA	TRBJ2-1	NA	CATSLGSYNEQFF	TGTGCCACCAGCCTCGGTTCCTACAATGAGCAGTTCTTC
TRBV30	NA	TRBJ1-5	NA	CAWSVSENQPQHF	TGTGCCTGGAGCGTTTCAGAAAATCAGCCCCAGCATTTT